These T cell receptor beta chains were read from a single sample in a study of identical twins. TCRdb analysed the 5' RACE reads with MiXCR anew, one entry per CDR3 protein. The sample holds hundreds of thousands of distinct CDR3 sequences, over 15% seen once. These data were also filed under a second study, of T cells expressing NK-cell markers.

The sequenced sample consisted of PBMCs. These receptors were taken from a woman between 18 and 30 years old in good health. CDR3s include the opening cysteine and the closing phenylalanine or tryptophan. The D gene is left open where the match is weak.

V	D	J	CDR3
TRBV5-5	NA	TRBJ2-3	CASTSLDSGTDTQYF
TRBV29-1	NA	TRBJ1-1	CSVGTETEAFF
TRBV28	NA	TRBJ2-5	CASSFGLTQETQYF
TRBV5-1	NA	TRBJ2-1	CASSLLPGVSYNEQFF
TRBV11-2	NA	TRBJ2-4	CASSLYYSGTYNINIQYF
TRBV27	NA	TRBJ2-6	CASSPGDFGGANVLTF
TRBV12-3/TRBV12-4	TRBD2	TRBJ2-7	CASSLELADYEQYF
TRBV3-1	NA	TRBJ1-2	CASSERGLSYGYTF
TRBV20-1	NA	TRBJ2-5	CSAREFRAPGETQYF
TRBV12-3/TRBV12-4	NA	TRBJ2-1	CASSPRNSRKNNEQFF
TRBV6-1	NA	TRBJ2-2	CASSATRNTGELFF
TRBV20-1	TRBD1	TRBJ2-3	CSARAPGQGLPDTQYF